The 9 T cell receptor beta chains listed next were all sequenced from one sample in a study of blood T cell repertoires in COVID-19. Sequencing was performed with immunoSEQ multiplex PCR; in TCRdb, only in-frame clones are kept and a portion is missing. The repertoire holds hundreds of thousands of clones, with approximately 89% as singletons. Sequenced sample: peripheral blood. Source of these receptors: a woman aged 50 to 65 who had recovered from COVID-19.

This clone appeared a single time. This sequence joins TRBV28 and TRBJ2-7; possible D gene TRBD2, 6 bases. The CDR3 has 14 amino acids. V was shortened by 1 base and J by 2 bases, with 9 bases between the two germline ends. The V gene's germline CDR1 is MDHEN and CDR2 SYDVKM. In DNA form, the CDR3 reads TGTGCCAGCAGTTTATTATCGGGAGCCTACGAGCAGTACTTC. Amino acid sequence: CASSLLSGAYEQYF.

This chain links TRBV6-6 with TRBJ2-7, with 8 bases identical to TRBD1. Germline-derived CDR1 and CDR2 are MNHNY and SVGAGI (reference sequence). The trim removed 2 bases at V and 5 bases at J, leaving 5 bases unmatched. CDR3 length: 14 residues. The CDR3 nucleotides read TGTGCCAGCAGTTACCCCGGGACAGGCGACGAGCAGTACTTC. Translation: CASSYPGTGDEQYF.

The V and J genes are TRBV2 and TRBJ2-7; 7 nucleotides match TRBD2. The CDR3 loop spans 15 amino acids. Trimming cost V 2 bases and J 5 bases; bases outside gene matches: 9. In germline, CDR1 is SNHLY, CDR2 FYNNEI. For the CDR3, the DNA is TGTGCCAGCAGTGAATTGGAGGGAGGGCCAGACGAGCAGTACTTC. This codes for CASSELEGGPDEQYF.

This clone was counted a single time. The V call is TRBV12-3 or TRBV12-4, the J call TRBJ1-1, with TRBD1 matching 8 bases. The ends lost 10 bases at V and 6 bases at J; junction bases unmatched: 10. The CDR3 covers 13 residues. The CDR3 DNA sequence: TGTGCCACGACAAAGGGACAGGCCCCTGAAGCTTTCTTT. It yields the protein CATTKGQAPEAFF.

As to this clone: The junction and the germline gene differ at one end; a read error may be behind it. The rearrangement joins TRBV7-9 to TRBJ1-1; unclear D gene. From germline, CDR1 is SEHNR and CDR2 FQNEAQ (reference sequence). The CDR3 spans 11 residues. The CDR3 loop is CASSLDTEAFF. The CDR3 DNA sequence: TGTGCCAGCAGCTTAGACACGGAAGCTTTCTTT.

This rearrangement joins TRBV11-1 to TRBJ1-1; 9 positions agree with TRBD1. Germline CDR1 is SGHAT and CDR2 is FQDESV (reference sequence). Germline trimming cut 6 bases from V and 2 bases from J; bases unmatched to any gene: 10. There are 16 residues in the CDR3. The CDR3 bases are TGTGCCAGCAGGCTCGGGACAGGGACGATTAACACTGAAGCTTTCTTT. Amino acids: CASRLGTGTINTEAFF.

The chain uses TRBV21-1 and TRBJ1-1. TRBV21-1 counts as a pseudogene. This CDR3 region has 14 residues. The CDR3 nucleotides are TGTGCCAGCAGCAAACGAGAGGGAGAAACTGAAGCTTTCTTT. Its protein is CASSKREGETEAFF.

The chain is built from TRBV3-1 (or the pseudogene TRBV3-2) and TRBJ1-6, with TRBD1 as a possible D gene (6 bases). The CDR3 runs 13 residues. The germline CDR1 and CDR2 sequences are LGHDT and YNNKEL (reference sequence). Between the trimmed V and J ends, which lost 4 bases and 10 bases, there was a span of 11 bases. The CDR3, as DNA: TGTGCCAGCAGCCCGCTACAGGGATCACCCCTCCACTTT. It translates to CASSPLQGSPLHF.

The chain recombines TRBV5-4 with TRBJ2-5, with TRBD2 matching over 7 bases. Germline V gene lookup returns CDR1 SGHNT and CDR2 YYREEE (reference sequence). V was pared by 4 bases and J by 9 bases, with 15 bases of the junction left unmatched. The CDR3 totals 15 residues. CDR3 DNA sequence: TGTGCCAGCAGCCCTGAGACGGGGGGTCCGGAGGCCCAGTACTTC. The encoded protein is CASSPETGGPEAQYF.